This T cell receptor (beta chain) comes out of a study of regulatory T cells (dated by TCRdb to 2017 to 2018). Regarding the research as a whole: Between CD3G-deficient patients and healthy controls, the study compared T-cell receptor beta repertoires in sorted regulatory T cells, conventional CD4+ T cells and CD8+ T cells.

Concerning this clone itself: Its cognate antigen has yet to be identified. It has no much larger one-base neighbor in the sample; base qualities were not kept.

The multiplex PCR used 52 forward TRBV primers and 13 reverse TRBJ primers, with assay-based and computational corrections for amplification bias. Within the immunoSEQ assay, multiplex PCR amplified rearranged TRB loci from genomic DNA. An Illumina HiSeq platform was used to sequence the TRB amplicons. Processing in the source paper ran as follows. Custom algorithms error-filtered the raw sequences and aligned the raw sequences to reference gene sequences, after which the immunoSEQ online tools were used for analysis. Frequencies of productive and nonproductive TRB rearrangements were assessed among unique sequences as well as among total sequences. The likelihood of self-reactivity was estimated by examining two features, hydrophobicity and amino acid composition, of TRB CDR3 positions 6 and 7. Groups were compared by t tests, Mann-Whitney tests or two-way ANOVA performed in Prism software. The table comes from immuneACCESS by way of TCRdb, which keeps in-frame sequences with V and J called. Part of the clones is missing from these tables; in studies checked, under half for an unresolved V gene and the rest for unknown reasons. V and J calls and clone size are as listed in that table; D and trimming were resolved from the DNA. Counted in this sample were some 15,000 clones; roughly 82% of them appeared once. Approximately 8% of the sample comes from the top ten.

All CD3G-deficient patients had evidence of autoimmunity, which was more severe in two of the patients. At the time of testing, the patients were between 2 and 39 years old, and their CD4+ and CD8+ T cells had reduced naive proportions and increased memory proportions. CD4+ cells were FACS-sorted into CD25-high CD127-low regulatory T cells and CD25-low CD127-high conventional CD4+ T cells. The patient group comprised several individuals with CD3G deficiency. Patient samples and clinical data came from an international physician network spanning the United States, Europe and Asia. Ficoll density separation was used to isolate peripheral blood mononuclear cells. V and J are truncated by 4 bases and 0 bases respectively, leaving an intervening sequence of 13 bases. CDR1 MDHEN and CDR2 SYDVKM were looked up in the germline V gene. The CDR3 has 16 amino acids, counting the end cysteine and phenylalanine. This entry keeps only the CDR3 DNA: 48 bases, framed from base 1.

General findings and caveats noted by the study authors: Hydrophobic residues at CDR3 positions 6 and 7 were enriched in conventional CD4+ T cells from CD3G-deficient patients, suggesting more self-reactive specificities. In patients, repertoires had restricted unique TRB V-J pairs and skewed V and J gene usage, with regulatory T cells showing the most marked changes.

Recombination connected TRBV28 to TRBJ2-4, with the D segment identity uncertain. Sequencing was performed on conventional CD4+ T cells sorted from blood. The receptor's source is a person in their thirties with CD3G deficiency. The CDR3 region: CASSYGTQLAKNIQYF. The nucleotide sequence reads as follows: TGTGCCAGCAGTTATGGCACCCAACTAGCCAAAAACATTCAGTACTTC.